The 14 T cell receptor beta chains reported below all come from one sample, sequenced in a study of regulatory T cells in long-lasting Graves disease. Time point: newly diagnosed GD, antithyroid drugs for less than 3 months. Scientists built the TCR library using RNA that was extracted from PBMCs. Investigators prepared the TCR beta libraries by applying iRepertoire HTBI primers and Arm-PCR of CDR3 regions. TCRdb analysed the multiplex PCR reads with MiXCR anew, one entry per CDR3 protein. The data contain under 800,000 distinct CDR3 sequences, roughly 15% of them singletons. These same records also appear under a second study, on T cells in Graves' hyperthyroidism and ophthalmopathy.

Here the sequenced sample was peripheral blood mononuclear cells (PBMCs), taken at new diagnosis, from a patient treated with antithyroid drugs. The receptors here all came from a woman in her 30s with Graves disease.

This clonotype was recorded at least ten times. The chain is built from TRBV5-1 and TRBJ1-2; 8 positions match TRBD1. V lost 2 bases and J lost 2; bases outside the gene matches: 2. From germline, CDR1 is SGHRS and CDR2 YFSETQ. There are 14 residues in the CDR3. CDR3 bases: TGCGCCAGCAGCTTCCAGGGGGCGAACTATGGCTACACCTTC. Residues: CASSFQGANYGYTF.

This clonotype was found a few times. This rearrangement joins TRBV27 to TRBJ2-2, with 7 nucleotides matching TRBD2. The CDR3 sequence is 14 residues long. J was trimmed by 1 base and V by 9 bases; bases with no gene match: 5. Germline V CDR1 and CDR2: MNHEY, SMNVEV (reference sequence). In DNA, the CDR3 is TGTGCCAGTCGGGAGGTTTGGAACACCGGGGAGCTGTTTTTT. Amino acids: CASREVWNTGELFF.

In its sample, this clonotype was seen a few times. The genes are TRBV30 and TRBJ1-2; D is unclear. The V end was cut by 0 bases, the J end by 7 bases, with 9 bases between. The CDR3 contains 12 residues. The germline V gene has CDR1 GTSNPN and CDR2 SVGIG (reference sequence). CDR3 protein: CAWSVSLSGYTF. The CDR3 DNA reads as TGTGCCTGGAGTGTTTCACTGTCTGGCTACACCTTC.

The CDR3 region has the DNA TGTGCCAGCAGTTACATGGGGGGGATCCAGGGAACAAGATTGGAGCAGTACTTC. This codes for CASSYMGGIQGTRLEQYF. The chain uses TRBV11-2 and TRBJ2-7, with 7 bases that match TRBD2. CDR3 length equals 18 residues. CDR1 SGHAT and CDR2 FQNNGV come from the germline V gene. Trimming cost V 6 bases and J 7 bases; bases outside gene matches: 24.

The chain recombines TRBV18 with TRBJ2-3, with unresolved D. With 6 bases removed from V and 4 bases from J, the gap between germline ends came to 11 bases. The CDR3 extends over 13 amino acids. Germline V gene data show CDR1 as KGHSH and CDR2 as LQKENI. CDR3 sequence: CASSPPYADTQYF. The CDR3 DNA follows: TGTGCCAGCTCCCCCCCGTATGCAGATACGCAGTATTTT.

Ten or more counts support this clonotype. The chain carries TRBV5-1 and TRBJ2-3; TRBD2 matches at 8 bases. CDR3 size: 15 residues. Germline V CDR1 and CDR2: SGHRS, YFSETQ. The V and J ends lost 5 bases and 0 bases, in that order; junction bases with no gene match: 5. The CDR3 DNA reads as TGCGCCAGCAGAGGCGGGGGGCACAGCACAGATACGCAGTATTTT. Its protein product is CASRGGGHSTDTQYF.

This clonotype came up many times. The chain joins TRBV2 to TRBJ1-2; D unclear. Germline loops: CDR1 SNHLY, CDR2 FYNNEI. Deletions cut 5 bases from V and 8 bases from J, with 12 bases between. The CDR3 consists of 12 residues. In nucleotides, the CDR3 is TGTGCCAGCAGTTACTATGAGTGGGGCTACACCTTC. It encodes CASSYYEWGYTF.

This clonotype turned up a few times. The DNA of the CDR3 is TGTGCCAGCAGAGGAACGGGACAGGTCAACTCCTACGAGCAGTACTTC. This sequence encodes CASRGTGQVNSYEQYF. J is TRBJ2-7 and V is TRBV6-1, with 8 bases that match TRBD1. Germline V gene data show CDR1 as MNHNS and CDR2 as SASEGT. The trim removed 6 bases at V and 0 bases at J, leaving 10 bases unmatched. The CDR3 spans 16 residues.

Worth noting for this clonotype: A much larger clone is a single base away; this may be a read error. The chain couples TRBV2 to TRBJ2-5; TRBD1 agrees at 8 bases. The germline gives CDR1 SNHLY, CDR2 FYNNEI. CDR3 length: 15 amino acids. DNA for the CDR3: TGTGCCAACTCCAAACAACAGGGGGTTATAGAGGCCCAGTACTTC. Protein sequence: CANSKQQGVIEAQYF.

This chain connects TRBV28 to TRBJ2-7; 12 positions match TRBD2. This CDR3 comprises 18 residues. Per the germline V gene, CDR1 is MDHEN and CDR2 is SYDVKM. V shed 3 bases, J shed 2 bases, and the junction held 11 bases outside the gene matches. The chain's CDR3 is CASSFLSLASGRAYEQYF. The CDR3 region has the DNA TGTGCCAGCAGTTTTCTTTCCTTGGCTAGCGGGAGGGCCTACGAGCAGTACTTC.

This clonotype has a handful of counts. The rearrangement links TRBV9 to TRBJ2-7; D gene uncertain. Trimming left V 2 bases short and J 3 bases short, with 12 bases between. The germline V gene has CDR1 SGDLS and CDR2 YYNGEE. CDR3 length: 14 residues. The CDR3 sequence: CASSVASNYYEQYF. CDR3 sequence (DNA): TGTGCCAGCAGCGTGGCATCTAATTACTACGAGCAGTACTTC.

This clonotype appeared many times. The V gene is TRBV7-2, the J gene TRBJ2-7; TRBD2 aligns across 9 bases. This CDR3 contains 15 residues. V gave up 8 bases and J gave up 1 base; unmatched junction bases: 9. Per germline, CDR1 SGHTA and CDR2 FQGNSA. CDR3 in DNA: TGTGCCAGCCAGCGTGTAGCGGGAGTTTCCTACGAGCAGTACTTC. This gives the protein CASQRVAGVSYEQYF.

This clonotype has a count of ten or more. The chain combines TRBV5-6 with TRBJ2-3; TRBD2 is a possible D gene (5 bases). Germline lookup yields CDR1 SGHDT and CDR2 YYEEEE. The CDR3 has 15 amino acids. Trimming stripped 0 bases from V and 3 bases from J, with 11 bases between. CDR3 in amino acids: CASSLGRGGTDTQYF. The CDR3 nucleotides are TGTGCCAGCAGCTTGGGGCGCGGCGGGACAGATACGCAGTATTTT.

The count of this clonotype is one. V is TRBV6-2 or TRBV6-3 and J is TRBJ2-2; 12 positions match TRBD2. V lost 7 bases and J lost 2; bases outside the gene matches: 8. Germline CDR1 and CDR2: MNHEY and SVGEGT. This CDR3 region has 17 residues. CDR3: CASMGGTSGQNTGELFF. CDR3 nucleotide sequence: TGTGCCAGCATGGGTGGGACTAGCGGGCAAAACACCGGGGAGCTGTTTTTT.